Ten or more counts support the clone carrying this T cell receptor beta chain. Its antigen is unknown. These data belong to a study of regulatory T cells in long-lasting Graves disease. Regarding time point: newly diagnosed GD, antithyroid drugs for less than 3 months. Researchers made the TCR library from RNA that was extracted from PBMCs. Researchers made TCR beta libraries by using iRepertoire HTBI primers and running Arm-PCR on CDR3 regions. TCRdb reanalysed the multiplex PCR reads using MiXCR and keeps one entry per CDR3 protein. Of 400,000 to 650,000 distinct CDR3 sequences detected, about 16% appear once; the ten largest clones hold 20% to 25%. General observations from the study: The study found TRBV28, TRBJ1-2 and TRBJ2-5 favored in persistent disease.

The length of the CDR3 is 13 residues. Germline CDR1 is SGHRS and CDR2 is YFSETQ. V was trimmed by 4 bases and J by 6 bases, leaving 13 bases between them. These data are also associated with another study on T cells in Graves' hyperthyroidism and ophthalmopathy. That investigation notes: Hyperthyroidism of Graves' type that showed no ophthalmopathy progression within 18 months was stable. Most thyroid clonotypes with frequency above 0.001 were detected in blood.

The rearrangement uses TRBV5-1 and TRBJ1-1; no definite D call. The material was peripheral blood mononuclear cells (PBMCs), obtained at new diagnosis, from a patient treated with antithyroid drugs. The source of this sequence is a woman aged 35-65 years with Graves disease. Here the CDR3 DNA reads TGCGCCAGCAGCCTTCGATTAGGCCCTGAAGCTTTCTTT. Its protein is CASSLRLGPEAFF.